The rows below give T cell receptor beta chains drawn from one sample of a study of CDR3 diversity in severe acne. TCRdb recomputed calls from the PCR reads with MiXCR, one row per CDR3 protein. The table has more than 80,000 distinct CDR3 sequences, around 54% seen once. Sequencing was done on a sample of blood. The source of these receptors is a male donor with severe acne vulgaris. The CDR3 runs from the conserved cysteine through the conserved F or W. A D gene is named only where the DNA matches it firmly. The listing skips clone size in some rows; elsewhere it reads once, few, many or a size class.

d_call | cdr3_length | j_call | clone_size | v_call | cdr3_aa | cdr3_nt
NA | 12 | TRBJ2-7 | once | TRBV29-1 | CSVGLAPNEQYF | TGCAGCGTTGGTCTGGCACCTAACGAGCAGTACTTC
NA | 13 | TRBJ1-3 | NA | TRBV29-1 | CSGRTGSGNTIYF | TGCAGCGGCCGGACGGGCTCTGGAAACACCATATATTTT
NA | 14 | TRBJ2-7 | many | TRBV6-5 | CASRRKSSSYEQYF | TGTGCCAGCAGGAGAAAAAGTAGCTCCTACGAGCAGTACTTC
TRBD1 | 14 | TRBJ2-7 | NA | TRBV7-9 | CASSSDRGAYEQYF | TGTGCCAGCAGCTCCGACAGGGGCGCCTACGAGCAGTACTTC
TRBD2 | 16 | TRBJ2-1 | NA | TRBV12-3/TRBV12-4 | CASQIRIAGGNNEQFF | TGTGCCAGCCAAATAAGGATAGCGGGAGGGAATAATGAGCAGTTCTTC
NA | 15 | TRBJ2-2 | NA | TRBV20-1 | CSARPQRSYTGELFF | TGCAGTGCTAGACCGCAGCGGAGTTACACCGGGGAGCTGTTTTTT
NA | 13 | TRBJ2-2 | many | TRBV10-2 | CASRGANTGELFF | TGCGCCTCGCGGGGTGCGAACACCGGGGAGCTGTTTTTT
NA | 14 | TRBJ2-1 | medium-sized | TRBV15 | CATSRDLEGGGQFF | TGTGCCACCAGCAGAGATCTGGAGGGTGGGGGGCAGTTCTTC
NA | 14 | TRBJ2-7 | many | TRBV15 | CATSREVQSYEQYF | TGTGCCACCAGCAGAGAGGTACAGTCCTACGAGCAGTACTTC
NA | 12 | TRBJ2-2 | many | TRBV20-1 | CSARQLTGELFF | TGCAGTGCTCGTCAACTGACCGGGGAGCTGTTTTTT
NA | 15 | TRBJ2-1 | NA | TRBV20-1 | CSANAGIISYNEQFF | TGCAGTGCAAACGCCGGGATCATCTCCTACAATGAGCAGTTCTTC
NA | 10 | TRBJ1-1 | few | TRBV29-1 | CSVVEGSAFF | TGCAGCGTTGTCGAGGGTTCGGCTTTCTTT
TRBD1 | 17 | TRBJ1-2 | once | TRBV7-8 | CASSLDTGTDPNYGYTF | TGTGCCAGCAGCTTAGACACTGGGACAGATCCTAACTATGGCTACACCTTC
NA | 12 | TRBJ2-1 | few | TRBV20-1 | CSASGISNEQFF | TGCAGTGCTAGCGGGATAAGCAATGAGCAGTTCTTC
NA | 14 | TRBJ2-2 | NA | TRBV6-6 | CALQIKGPTGELFF | TGTGCCCTCCAGATTAAAGGGCCAACCGGGGAGCTGTTTTTT
TRBD2 | 13 | TRBJ2-7 | NA | TRBV27 | CASSLAGGPEQYF | TGTGCCAGCAGTTTAGCGGGAGGGCCCGAGCAGTACTTC
NA | 14 | TRBJ1-6 | many | TRBV4-1 | CASSQHSSNSPLHF | TGCGCCAGCAGCCAACACTCCAGTAATTCACCCCTCCACTTT
NA | 17 | TRBJ2-1 | few | TRBV7-9 | CASSASGFAGTLNEQFF | TGTGCCAGCAGTGCCTCAGGATTTGCGGGGACTTTAAATGAGCAGTTCTTC
NA | 11 | TRBJ2-7 | once | TRBV28 | CAGSVPYEQYF | TGTGCCGGCAGTGTACCCTACGAGCAGTACTTC
NA | 14 | TRBJ2-7 | medium-sized | TRBV10-2 | CASSGGLGGYEQYF | TGCGCCAGCAGTGGTGGGTTAGGAGGGTACGAGCAGTACTTC
TRBD2 | 16 | TRBJ2-5 | NA | TRBV10-2 | CASSERGLAGRETQYF | TGCGCCAGCAGTGAGCGGGGACTAGCGGGAAGAGAGACCCAGTACTTC
NA | 15 | TRBJ2-3 | NA | TRBV7-6 | CASTQNDPRTDTQYF | TGTGCCAGCACCCAGAATGACCCACGCACAGATACGCAGTATTTT
TRBD1 | 14 | TRBJ1-2 | NA | TRBV5-1 | CGSSSGQGNYGYTF | TGCGGCAGCAGCTCGGGACAGGGAAACTATGGCTACACCTTC
TRBD2 | 12 | TRBJ2-7 | NA | TRBV12-3/TRBV12-4 | CAIGTSGYEQYF | TGTGCCATAGGGACTAGCGGCTACGAGCAGTACTTC
TRBD2 | 15 | TRBJ2-7 | NA | TRBV3-1 | CASSQGLAGNYEQYF | TGTGCCAGCAGCCAAGGACTAGCGGGGAACTACGAGCAGTACTTC
TRBD1 | 15 | TRBJ1-2 | many | TRBV19 | CASSSSGTGVAGYTF | TGTGCCAGTAGTTCGTCCGGGACAGGGGTGGCCGGCTACACCTTC
TRBD1 | 14 | TRBJ1-6 | many | TRBV6-5 | CASSNRGRDSPLHF | TGTGCCAGCAGCAACAGGGGGCGGGATTCACCCCTCCACTTT
NA | 15 | TRBJ2-7 | NA | TRBV28 | CASSLYAGRSYEQYF | TGTGCCAGCAGTTTATATGCGGGAAGATCCTACGAGCAGTACTTC
TRBD1 | 17 | TRBJ1-2 | NA | TRBV9 | CASSARQGQGLHYGYTF | TGTGCCAGCAGCGCCAGACAGGGACAGGGGCTACACTATGGCTACACCTTC
TRBD2 | 16 | TRBJ2-2 | few | TRBV24-1 | CATSADGTSGIGELFF | TGTGCCACCAGTGCTGATGGGACTAGCGGTATCGGGGAGCTGTTTTTT
NA | 16 | TRBJ2-7 | NA | TRBV15 | CATSRGTTGRSYEQYF | TGTGCCACCAGCAGAGGAACGACAGGTCGATCCTACGAGCAGTACTTC
NA | 12 | TRBJ1-1 | many | TRBV11-1 | CASSAVNTEAFF | TGTGCCAGCAGCGCAGTAAACACTGAAGCTTTCTTT
NA | 15 | TRBJ2-3 | NA | TRBV7-6 | CASSLAGGTRDTQYF | TGTGCCAGCAGCTTAGCGGGGGGAACCAGAGATACGCAGTATTTT
TRBD1 | 16 | TRBJ2-2 | NA | TRBV10-3 | CAISTPGQANTGELFF | TGTGCCATCAGTACTCCGGGACAGGCGAACACCGGGGAGCTGTTTTTT
TRBD1 | 15 | TRBJ2-1 | few | TRBV6-5 | CASSYAPGTGLPAFF | TGTGCCAGCAGTTACGCCCCCGGGACAGGTTTACCCGCGTTCTTC
TRBD1 | 14 | TRBJ1-5 | NA | TRBV7-9 | CASTRTGANQPQHF | TGTGCCAGCACCCGGACAGGGGCGAATCAGCCCCAGCATTTT
NA | 15 | TRBJ2-7 | many | TRBV13 | CASSLGTGPSYEQYF | TGTGCCAGCAGCTTAGGGACAGGACCCTCCTACGAGCAGTACTTC
NA | 14 | TRBJ2-5 | many | TRBV20-1 | CSARAGASGETQYF | TGCAGTGCTAGAGCGGGGGCTAGCGGAGAGACCCAGTACTTC
NA | 12 | TRBJ1-3 | few | TRBV15 | CATSGYLGTIYF | TGTGCCACCAGCGGATACCTGGGGACCATATATTTT
TRBD1 | 15 | TRBJ1-2 | NA | TRBV3-1 | CASSQDDGTGYGYTF | TGTGCCAGCAGCCAAGATGATGGGACAGGCTATGGCTACACCTTC
TRBD2 | 16 | TRBJ2-3 | NA | TRBV20-1 | CSAREGLAGGTNTQYF | TGCAGTGCTAGAGAGGGACTAGCGGGGGGAACAAATACGCAGTATTTT
NA | 14 | TRBJ2-5 | medium-sized | TRBV19 | CASSVGRREETQYF | TGTGCCAGTAGCGTGGGACGGAGAGAAGAGACCCAGTACTTC
TRBD1 | 14 | TRBJ1-1 | NA | TRBV7-9 | CASTPGQGNTEAFF | TGTGCCAGCACCCCGGGACAGGGGAACACTGAAGCTTTCTTT
NA | 16 | TRBJ1-4 | medium-sized | TRBV24-1 | CATEGKGRGTNEKLFF | TGTGCCACCGAAGGGAAGGGACGGGGGACTAATGAAAAACTGTTTTTT
TRBD1 | 15 | TRBJ1-2 | NA | TRBV6-5 | CASSNFGTGSYGYTF | TGTGCCAGCAGTAACTTCGGGACAGGGTCCTATGGCTACACCTTC